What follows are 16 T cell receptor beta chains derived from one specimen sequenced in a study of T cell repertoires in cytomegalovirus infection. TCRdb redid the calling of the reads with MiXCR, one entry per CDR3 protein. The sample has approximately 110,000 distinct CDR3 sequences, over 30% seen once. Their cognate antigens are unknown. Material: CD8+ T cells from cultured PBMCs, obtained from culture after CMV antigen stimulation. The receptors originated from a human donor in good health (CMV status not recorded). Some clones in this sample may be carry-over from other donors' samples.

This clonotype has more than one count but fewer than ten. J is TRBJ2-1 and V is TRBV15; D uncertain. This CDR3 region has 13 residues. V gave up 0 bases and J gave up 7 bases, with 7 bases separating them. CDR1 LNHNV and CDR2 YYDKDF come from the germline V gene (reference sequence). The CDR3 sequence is CATSRDQINEQFF. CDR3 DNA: TGTGCCACCAGCAGAGATCAAATTAATGAGCAGTTCTTC.

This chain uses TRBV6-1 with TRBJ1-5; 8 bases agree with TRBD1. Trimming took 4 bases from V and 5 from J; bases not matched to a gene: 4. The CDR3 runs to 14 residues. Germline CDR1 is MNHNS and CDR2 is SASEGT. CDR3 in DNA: TGTGCCAGCAGTGGGACAGGGCTATATCAGCCCCAGCATTTT. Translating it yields CASSGTGLYQPQHF.

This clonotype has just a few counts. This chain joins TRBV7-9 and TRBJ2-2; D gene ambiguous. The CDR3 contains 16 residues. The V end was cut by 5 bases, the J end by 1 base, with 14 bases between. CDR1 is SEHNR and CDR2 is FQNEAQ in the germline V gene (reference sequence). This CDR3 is CASSPIIPKNTGELFF. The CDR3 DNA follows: TGTGCCAGCAGCCCCATAATCCCAAAGAACACCGGGGAGCTGTTTTTT.

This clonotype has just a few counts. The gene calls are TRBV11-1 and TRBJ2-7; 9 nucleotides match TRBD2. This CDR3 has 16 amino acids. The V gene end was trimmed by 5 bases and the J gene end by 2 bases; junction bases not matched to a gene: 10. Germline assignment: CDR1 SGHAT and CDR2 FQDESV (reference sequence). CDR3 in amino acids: CASSPPSGGLPYEQYF. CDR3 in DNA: TGTGCCAGCAGCCCCCCAAGCGGGGGGCTCCCCTACGAGCAGTACTTC.

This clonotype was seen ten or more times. The CDR3 region has the DNA TGTGCCAGCAGCTCAGACCTCCTACAGGTCTTTAACTATGGCTACACCTTC. This encodes CASSSDLLQVFNYGYTF. The chain employs TRBV7-6 and TRBJ1-2; D possibly corresponds to TRBD1 (5 bases). The CDR3 is 17 residues long. Germline CDR1 is SGHVS and CDR2 is FNYEAQ. The ends were cut back, 4 bases at V and 1 base at J, with 19 bases in the middle.

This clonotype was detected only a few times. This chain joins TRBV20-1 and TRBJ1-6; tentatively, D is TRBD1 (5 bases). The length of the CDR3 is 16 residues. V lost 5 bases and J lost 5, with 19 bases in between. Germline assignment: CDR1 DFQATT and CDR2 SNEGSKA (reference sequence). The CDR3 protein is CSARGNGDFHNSPLHF. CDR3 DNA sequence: TGCAGTGCTCGGGGGAACGGGGACTTCCATAATTCACCCCTCCACTTT.

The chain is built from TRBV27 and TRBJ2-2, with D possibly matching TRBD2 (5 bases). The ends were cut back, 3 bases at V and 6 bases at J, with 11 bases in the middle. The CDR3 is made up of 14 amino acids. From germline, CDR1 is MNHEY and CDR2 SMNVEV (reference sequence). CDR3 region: CASSFGVSPGELFF. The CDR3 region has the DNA TGTGCCAGCAGTTTCGGGGTTTCTCCCGGGGAGCTGTTTTTT.

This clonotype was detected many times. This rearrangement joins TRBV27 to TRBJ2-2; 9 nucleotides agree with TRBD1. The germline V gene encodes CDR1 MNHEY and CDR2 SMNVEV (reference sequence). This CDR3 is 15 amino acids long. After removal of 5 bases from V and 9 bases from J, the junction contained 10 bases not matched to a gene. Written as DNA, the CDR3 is TGTGCCAGCAGTATCCTGGGACAGGGAGATTGGGAGCTGTTTTTT. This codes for CASSILGQGDWELFF.

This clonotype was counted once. The CDR3 here is CASSQDEGDTFQPQHF. The CDR3 DNA follows: TGCGCCAGCAGCCAGGATGAGGGGGACACCTTCCAGCCCCAGCATTTT. This chain joins TRBV5-1 and TRBJ1-5, with D possibly matching TRBD1 (6 bases). The CDR3 loop spans 16 amino acids. Trimming removed 4 bases from V and 7 bases from J, with 21 bases in between. The germline CDR1 and CDR2 sequences are SGHRS and YFSETQ.

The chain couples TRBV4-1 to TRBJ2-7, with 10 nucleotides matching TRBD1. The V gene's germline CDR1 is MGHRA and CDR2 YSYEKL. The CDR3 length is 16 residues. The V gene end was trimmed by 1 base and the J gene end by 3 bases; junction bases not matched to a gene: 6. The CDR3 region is CASSQVVGQGDYEQYF. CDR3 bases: TGCGCCAGCAGCCAAGTGGTCGGACAGGGGGACTACGAGCAGTACTTC.

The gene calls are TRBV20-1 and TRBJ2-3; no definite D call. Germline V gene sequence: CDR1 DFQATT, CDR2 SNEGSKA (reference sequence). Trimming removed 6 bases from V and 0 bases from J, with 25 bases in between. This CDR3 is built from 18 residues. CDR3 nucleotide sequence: TGCAGTGCCCATCCGACCGATGCGCGGCCTACTAGCACAGATACGCAGTATTTT. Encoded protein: CSAHPTDARPTSTDTQYF.

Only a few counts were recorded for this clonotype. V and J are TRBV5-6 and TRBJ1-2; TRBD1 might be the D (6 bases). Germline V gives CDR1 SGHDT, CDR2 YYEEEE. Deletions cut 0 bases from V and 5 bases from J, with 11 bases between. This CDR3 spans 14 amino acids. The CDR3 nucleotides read TGTGCCAGCAGCTTGGACGGGACAAGATATGGCTACACCTTC. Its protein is CASSLDGTRYGYTF.

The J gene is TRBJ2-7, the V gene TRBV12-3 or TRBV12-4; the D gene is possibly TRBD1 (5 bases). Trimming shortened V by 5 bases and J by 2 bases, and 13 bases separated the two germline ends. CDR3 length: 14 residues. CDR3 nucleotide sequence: TGTGCCAGCAGTAGTGCAGGGAATACCTACGAGCAGTACTTC. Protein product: CASSSAGNTYEQYF.

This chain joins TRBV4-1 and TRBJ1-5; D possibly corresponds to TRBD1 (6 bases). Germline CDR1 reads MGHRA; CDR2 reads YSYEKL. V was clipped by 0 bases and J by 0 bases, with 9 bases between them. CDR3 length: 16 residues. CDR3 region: CASSQDQGNSNQPQHF. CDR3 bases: TGCGCCAGCAGCCAAGATCAGGGGAATAGCAATCAGCCCCAGCATTTT.

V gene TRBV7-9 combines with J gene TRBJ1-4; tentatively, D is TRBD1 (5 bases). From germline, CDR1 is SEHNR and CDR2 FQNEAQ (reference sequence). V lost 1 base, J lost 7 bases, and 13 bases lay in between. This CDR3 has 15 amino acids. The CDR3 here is CASSLVRGGIEKLFF. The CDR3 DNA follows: TGTGCCAGCAGCTTAGTACGGGGCGGGATTGAAAAACTGTTTTTT.

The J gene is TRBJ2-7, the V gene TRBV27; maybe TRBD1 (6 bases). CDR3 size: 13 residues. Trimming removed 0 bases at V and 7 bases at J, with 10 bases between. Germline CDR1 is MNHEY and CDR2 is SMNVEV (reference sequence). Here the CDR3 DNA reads TGTGCCAGCAGTTTATCGAGGACAGTGGAGCAGTACTTC. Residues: CASSLSRTVEQYF.